The 9 T cell receptor beta chains presented below share a single source sample, sequenced in a study of beta chain features in type 1 diabetes. Reverse transcribing all isolated RNA meant expressed TCRB transcripts were sequenced. Some clones are missing from TCRdb's copy, which holds only in-frame ones; the method was immunoSEQ multiplex PCR. Among 600,000 to 650,000 clones listed, less than 20% were seen once. Input material: naive CD4+ T cells from blood. The receptors were sampled from a man aged 18 to 30 in good health.

There are a few counts of this clone. This chain links TRBV18 with TRBJ1-6; D might be TRBD1 (6 bases). CDR3 length: 14 amino acids. CDR1 is KGHSH and CDR2 is LQKENI in the germline V gene. Between the trimmed V and J ends, which lost 3 bases and 7 bases, there was a span of 10 bases. This CDR3 is CASSPQGLNSPLHF. Written as DNA, the CDR3 is TGTGCCAGCTCACCCCAGGGGCTAAATTCACCCCTCCACTTT.

V is TRBV4-3 and J is TRBJ2-7; no firm D call. The CDR3 loop spans 14 amino acids. Germline V gene sequence: CDR1 LGHNA, CDR2 YSLEER. Between the trimmed V and J ends, which lost 0 bases and 1 base, there was a span of 7 bases. CDR3 residues: CASSQDKESYEQYF. CDR3 in DNA: TGCGCCAGCAGCCAAGATAAGGAGTCCTACGAGCAGTACTTC.

This clone was seen only a few times. Here the CDR3 reads CASSQQGYYGYTF. The CDR3 nucleotides read TGTGCCAGCTCACAACAGGGGTACTATGGCTACACCTTC. The gene calls are TRBV18 and TRBJ1-2; 7 nucleotides agree with TRBD1. Germline V gives CDR1 KGHSH, CDR2 LQKENI. V was clipped by 4 bases and J by 3 bases; unmatched bases: 2. The CDR3 length is 13 residues.

As regards this clone: This sample includes further DNA sequences coding for the same CDR3. The V and J genes are TRBV28 and TRBJ2-7; D unclear. V was cut by 2 bases and J by 2 bases, with 4 bases left in between. CDR1 MDHEN and CDR2 SYDVKM come from the germline V gene. This CDR3 spans 12 amino acids. The CDR3 DNA reads TGTGCCAGCAGTTTAGGGACCTACGAGCAGTACTTC. Its translation: CASSLGTYEQYF.

This CDR3 is CASSSPLGGYEQYF. CDR3 bases: TGTGCCAGCAGCTCACCCCTGGGGGGCTACGAGCAGTACTTC. The genes are TRBV5-4 and TRBJ2-7; D may be TRBD2 (6 bases). CDR1 is SGHNT, CDR2 YYREEE, per germline (reference sequence). Trimming pared 3 bases from V and 3 bases from J, leaving 13 bases between. This CDR3 region has 14 residues.

On this clone: The sample contains more than one DNA sequence encoding this CDR3. The rearrangement links TRBV9 to TRBJ1-2; 7 bases agree with TRBD1. The CDR3 covers 13 residues. J gave up 3 bases and V 2 bases, and 1 base lay outside the gene matches. Germline V gene sequence: CDR1 SGDLS, CDR2 YYNGEE. CDR3 DNA sequence: TGTGCCAGCAGCGTCGACAGGGACTATGGCTACACCTTC. The encoded protein is CASSVDRDYGYTF.

Only a few counts were recorded for this clone. V usage is TRBV5-1 and J usage is TRBJ2-3; the D gene is possibly TRBD2 (6 bases). Germline V lookup: CDR1 SGHRS, CDR2 YFSETQ. With 1 base removed from V and 6 bases from J, the gap between germline ends came to 9 bases. This CDR3 region has 13 residues. DNA for the CDR3: TGCGCCAGCAGCTTGTCGGGGGACGATACGCAGTATTTT. The encoded protein is CASSLSGDDTQYF.

There are a few counts of this clone. V gene TRBV5-1 combines with J gene TRBJ1-1, with D perhaps matching TRBD1 (5 bases). Germline CDR1 SGHRS, CDR2 YFSETQ. This CDR3 has 14 residues. The ends were cut back, 4 bases at V and 4 bases at J, with 14 bases in the middle. CDR3 nucleotides: TGCGCCAGCAGCCCACAGGAGAGGACCACTGAAGCTTTCTTT. Its translation is CASSPQERTTEAFF.

The chain links TRBV7-2 to TRBJ2-1; D remains unclear. From germline, CDR1 is SGHTA and CDR2 FQGNSA. Trimming took off 3 bases at V and 6 bases at J, with 12 bases between the two ends. The CDR3 spans 14 residues. Written as DNA, the CDR3 is TGTGCCAGCAGCTTGACCGGTACCATCAATGAGCAGTTCTTC. This sequence encodes CASSLTGTINEQFF.